A selection of T cell receptor beta chains follows, all from one sample in a study of cytomegalovirus exposure and HLA in healthy donors. The method was immunoSEQ multiplex PCR; TCRdb's version includes in-frame clones alone and lacks a portion of them. The data contain approximately 220,000 clones, 80% to 85% of them singletons. Input material: PBMCs. The receptors stem from a boy between 2 and 10 years old in good health and CMV-seronegative. Each CDR3 is given with its conserved first and last residue. Fields, in order: V gene, D gene, J gene, CDR3 DNA, CDR3 protein. D genes are given only for firm matches.

>TRBV14|TRBD2|TRBJ2-7
TGTGCCAGCAGCCAATTACTAGCGGTCCACGAGCAGTACTTC
CASSQLLAVHEQYF
>TRBV5-4|TRBD2|TRBJ2-7
TGTGCCAGCAGCTTGGCCCAGCGGGGGAACTACGAGCAGTACTTC
CASSLAQRGNYEQYF
>TRBV4-1|TRBD2|TRBJ2-7
TGCGCCGGCAGCCAAATGCTAGCGGGAGGAACCTACGAGCAGTACTTC
CAGSQMLAGGTYEQYF
>TRBV30|-|TRBJ1-1
TGTGCCTGGAGTTCAAGAACAGCTGAAGCTTTCTTT
CAWSSRTAEAFF
>TRBV29-1|TRBD2|TRBJ2-1
TGCAGCGTTACCGGGACTAGCTCCTACAATGAGCAGTTCTTC
CSVTGTSSYNEQFF
>TRBV11-1|-|TRBJ2-7
TGTGCCAGCAGCTTAAGGAGGGGAGGTACGTACGAGCAGTACTTC
CASSLRRGGTYEQYF
>TRBV19|TRBD1|TRBJ2-3
TGTGCCAGTAGTCCCACGGGGACAGGGACAGATACGCAGTATTTT
CASSPTGTGTDTQYF
>TRBV5-4|TRBD2|TRBJ2-3
TGTGCCAGCAGCCCAGGGCGGGAGACAGATACGCAGTATTTT
CASSPGRETDTQYF
>TRBV29-1|-|TRBJ2-3
TGCAGCGTTGATAAGGGGATTCGATCCCCCACAGATACGCAGTATTTT
CSVDKGIRSPTDTQYF
>TRBV19|-|TRBJ1-5
TGTGCCAGTAGCTTTGGGGGGGATCAGCCCCAGCATTTT
CASSFGGDQPQHF